These 8 T cell receptor beta chains share one sample of origin, sequenced in a study of OX40 agonist ivuxolimab in advanced cancers. The protocol was immunoSEQ multiplex PCR, while the TCRdb copy is restricted to in-frame clones and leaves out a portion. Here the sample spans 70,000 or so clones, 85% being singletons. Sequencing was performed on CD4+ or CD8+ T cells sorted from blood, taken in a trial of the OX40 agonist ivuxolimab. The source is an adult with an advanced solid tumor such as melanoma, head and neck, liver or kidney cancer.

The chain is built from TRBV6-5 and TRBJ2-2; 11 positions match TRBD2. The CDR3 length is 15 residues. From germline, CDR1 is MNHEY and CDR2 SVGAGI. J was trimmed by 4 bases and V by 6 bases; bases with no gene match: 4. CDR3 bases: TGTGCCAGCAGCCCGACTAGCGGGACCACCGGGGAGCTGTTTTTT. Its protein is CASSPTSGTTGELFF.

This clone was seen a handful of times. The V and J genes are TRBV7-9 and TRBJ2-2; D call uncertain. The V gene's germline CDR1 is SEHNR and CDR2 FQNEAQ (reference sequence). CDR3 length: 14 residues. Trimming took 5 bases from V and 1 from J, leaving 8 bases between them. CDR3 region: CASSHDWNTGELFF. CDR3 nucleotide sequence: TGTGCCAGCAGCCACGACTGGAACACCGGGGAGCTGTTTTTT.

This rearrangement joins TRBV7-3 to TRBJ2-1; 9 bases align to TRBD1. J lost 8 bases, V lost 5 bases, and 10 bases had no gene match. In germline, CDR1 is SGHTA, CDR2 FQGTGA. The CDR3 runs to 15 residues. The CDR3 coding sequence is TGTGCCAGCAGCCCAGGGACAGGGCCGGTCGATGAGCAGTTCTTC. Protein product: CASSPGTGPVDEQFF.

The chain combines TRBV11-2 with TRBJ2-5; 8 bases agree with TRBD2. Germline V gene data show CDR1 as SGHAT and CDR2 as FQNNGV. With 2 bases clipped from V and 4 bases from J, the junction kept 9 bases outside the gene matches. This CDR3 has 16 amino acids. DNA of the CDR3: TGTGCCAGCAGCTTATTAGGGCTAGCGGGTGTAGAGACCCAGTACTTC. Protein product: CASSLLGLAGVETQYF.

This clone was counted a few times. V is TRBV11-2 and J is TRBJ1-2, with no clear D. Germline loops: CDR1 SGHAT, CDR2 FQNNGV. The CDR3 runs 13 residues. With 8 bases removed from V and 1 base from J, the gap between germline ends came to 11 bases. The DNA for the CDR3 is TGTGCCAGCTCCAGACGCCGTAACTATGGCTACACCTTC. Protein: CASSRRRNYGYTF. Full variable domain (outside the CDR3, taken from reference TRBV11-2 and TRBJ1-2): EAGVAQSPRYKIIEKRQSVAFWCNPISGHATLYWYQQILGQGPKLLIQFQNNGVVDDSQLPKDRFSAERLKGVDSTLKIQPAKLEDSAVYLCASSRRRNYGYTFGSGTRLTVV.

This chain connects TRBV20-1 to TRBJ1-1; no clear D gene. Trimming pared 3 bases from V and 7 bases from J, leaving 9 bases between. Germline assignment: CDR1 DFQATT and CDR2 SNEGSKA (reference sequence). The CDR3 is made up of 11 amino acids. CDR3 sequence: CSARSPGEAFF. CDR3 sequence (DNA): TGCAGTGCTAGGTCGCCCGGTGAAGCTTTCTTT.

The chain couples TRBV20-1 to TRBJ1-2; D is undetermined. Germline V gene data show CDR1 as DFQATT and CDR2 as SNEGSKA (reference sequence). The CDR3 is 11 residues long. Trimming took 0 bases from V and 7 from J, leaving 6 bases between them. The CDR3 sequence is CSAREITGYTF. The CDR3 nucleotides are TGCAGTGCTAGAGAAATTACTGGCTACACCTTC.

The CDR3 region has the DNA TGTGCCTGGAGGGCGGACTCCTACAATGAGCAGTTCTTC. The encoded protein is CAWRADSYNEQFF. This chain joins TRBV30 and TRBJ2-1; D is ambiguous. The V gene's germline CDR1 is GTSNPN and CDR2 SVGIG (reference sequence). The CDR3 sequence is 13 residues long. The V and J ends lost 3 bases and 0 bases respectively, with 6 bases between them.